The rows below give T cell receptor beta chains drawn from one sample of a study of blood T cell repertoires in COVID-19. Sequencing was performed with immunoSEQ multiplex PCR; in TCRdb, only in-frame clones are kept and a portion is missing. The table records some 110,000 clones, roughly 82% of them present only once. The material sequenced was peripheral blood. Receptors originate from a man between 60 and 70 years old with acute or convalescent COVID-19. Both conserved end residues are part of each CDR3.

V gene: TRBV2
CDR3 protein: CASSEFRTSGTYNEQFF

V gene: TRBV9
CDR3 protein: CASSQTSHEQFF

V gene: TRBV2
CDR3 protein: CASSGDSHNEKLFF

V gene: TRBV7-8
CDR3 protein: CASSPRTSGSTTGELFF

V gene: TRBV7-7
CDR3 protein: CASSPLGGAASTDTQYF

V gene: TRBV5-1
CDR3 protein: CASSSTGQGFEKLFF

V gene: TRBV19
CDR3 protein: CASSPITGGGSKLFF

V gene: TRBV12-3/TRBV12-4
CDR3 protein: CASSYRVNEQFF

V gene: TRBV5-4
CDR3 protein: CASSSPGGEAFF

V gene: TRBV5-1
CDR3 protein: CASSFEQGAGANYGYTF

V gene: TRBV7-8
CDR3 protein: CASSLALAPSPLHF

V gene: TRBV18
CDR3 protein: CASSLAGTSGTDTQYF

V gene: TRBV10-1
CDR3 protein: CASSGGKGFQTEAFF

V gene: TRBV6-5
CDR3 protein: CATSRGYSWDYEQYF

V gene: TRBV10-2
CDR3 protein: CASRTGDTEAFF

V gene: TRBV6-1
CDR3 protein: CASSEGRTASGNTIYF

V gene: TRBV5-1
CDR3 protein: CASSLALTYEQYF

V gene: TRBV6-1
CDR3 protein: CASSEGARGTTGELFF

V gene: TRBV15
CDR3 protein: CATSRDRGSPTTSYNSPLHF

V gene: TRBV19
CDR3 protein: CASSPGTARSGYTF

V gene: TRBV19
CDR3 protein: CASSTGQGNTGELFF

V gene: TRBV3-1/TRBV3-2
CDR3 protein: CASSPGQPQETQYF

V gene: TRBV24-1
CDR3 protein: CATSETTSTGSGNQPQHF

V gene: TRBV28
CDR3 protein: CASSFTTGSLTYEQYF

V gene: TRBV24-1
CDR3 protein: CATSAAGTAAYNEQFF

V gene: TRBV15
CDR3 protein: CATSTKGAYEQYF

V gene: TRBV27
CDR3 protein: CASSLWGRTGNYGYTF

V gene: TRBV19
CDR3 protein: CATRTGKDSNQPQHF

V gene: TRBV10-3
CDR3 protein: CAISDLKGTGGMNTEAFF

V gene: TRBV5-4
CDR3 protein: CASSSIYNEKLFF

V gene: TRBV18
CDR3 protein: CASSVDRGYNEQFF

V gene: TRBV27
CDR3 protein: CASSLTGLANEKLFF

V gene: TRBV28
CDR3 protein: CASSPGQGRSMDGYTF

V gene: TRBV7-2
CDR3 protein: CASNQAGRHSPLHF

V gene: TRBV18
CDR3 protein: CASSPFETSVHGGYNEQFF

V gene: TRBV9
CDR3 protein: CASSVAQGGPQDNEQFF

V gene: TRBV5-1
CDR3 protein: CASSLEPTGGSEKLFF

V gene: TRBV6-5
CDR3 protein: CASSYSLRLNTEAFF

V gene: TRBV10-1
CDR3 protein: CASSELGGAPDTQYF

V gene: TRBV6-6
CDR3 protein: CASSPSGLAGAGNEQFF

V gene: TRBV5-1
CDR3 protein: CASRATDTQYF

V gene: TRBV7-6
CDR3 protein: CASSLGQGRAYGYTF

V gene: TRBV5-4
CDR3 protein: CASSQEEILTGELFF

V gene: TRBV28
CDR3 protein: CASSSGGRPDGYTF

V gene: TRBV19
CDR3 protein: CASSTGQVYGYTF

V gene: TRBV30
CDR3 protein: CAWSVGSGGPGNTIYF

V gene: TRBV15
CDR3 protein: CATSRGQGHSPLHF

V gene: TRBV11-3
CDR3 protein: CASSLSVEEQFF

V gene: TRBV7-9
CDR3 protein: CASSLGQGYGYTF

V gene: TRBV7-2
CDR3 protein: CASSVGQGAGNTEAFF

V gene: TRBV27
CDR3 protein: CASSPTGRHEQYF

V gene: TRBV2
CDR3 protein: CASSGQVSYEQYF

V gene: TRBV30
CDR3 protein: CAWIGKDLAGAKHEAFF

V gene: TRBV9
CDR3 protein: CASSARGGQDYGYTF